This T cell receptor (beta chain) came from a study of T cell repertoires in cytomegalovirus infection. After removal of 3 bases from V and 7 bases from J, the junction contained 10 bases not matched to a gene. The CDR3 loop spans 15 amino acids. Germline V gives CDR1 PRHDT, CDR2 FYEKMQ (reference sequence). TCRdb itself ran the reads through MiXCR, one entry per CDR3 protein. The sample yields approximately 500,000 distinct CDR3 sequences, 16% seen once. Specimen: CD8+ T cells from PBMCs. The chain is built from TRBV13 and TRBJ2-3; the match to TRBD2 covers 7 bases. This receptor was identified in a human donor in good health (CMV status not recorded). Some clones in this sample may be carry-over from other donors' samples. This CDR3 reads CASSFRRTSANTQYF. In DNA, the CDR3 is TGTGCCAGCAGCTTCCGCCGGACTAGTGCAAATACGCAGTATTTT.